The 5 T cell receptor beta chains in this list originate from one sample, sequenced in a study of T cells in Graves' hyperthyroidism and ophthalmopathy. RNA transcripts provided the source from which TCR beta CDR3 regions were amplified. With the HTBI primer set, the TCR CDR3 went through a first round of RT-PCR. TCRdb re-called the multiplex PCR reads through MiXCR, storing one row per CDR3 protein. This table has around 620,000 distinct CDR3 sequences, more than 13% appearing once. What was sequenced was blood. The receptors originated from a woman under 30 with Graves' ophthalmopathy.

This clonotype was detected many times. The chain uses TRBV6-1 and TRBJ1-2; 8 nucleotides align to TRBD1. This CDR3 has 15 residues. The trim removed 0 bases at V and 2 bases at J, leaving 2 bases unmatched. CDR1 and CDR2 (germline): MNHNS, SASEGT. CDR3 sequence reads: CASSEARTGNYGYTF. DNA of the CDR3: TGTGCCAGCAGTGAAGCGCGGACAGGGAACTATGGCTACACCTTC.

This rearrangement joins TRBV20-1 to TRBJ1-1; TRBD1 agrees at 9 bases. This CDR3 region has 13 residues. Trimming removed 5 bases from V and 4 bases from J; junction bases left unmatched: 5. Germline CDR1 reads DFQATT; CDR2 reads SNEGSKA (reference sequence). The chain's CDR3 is CSARQGVSTEAFF. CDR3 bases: TGCAGTGCTCGACAGGGGGTTAGCACTGAAGCTTTCTTT.

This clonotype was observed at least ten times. Here the CDR3 DNA reads TGTGCCAGCAGTTTGTTTTTTTGGGGGGGGCATTACGAGCAGTACTTC. Its protein is CASSLFFWGGHYEQYF. The V call is TRBV28, the J call TRBJ2-7, with D perhaps TRBD2 (7 bases). Trimming left V 3 bases short and J 4 bases short, with 19 bases between. This CDR3 is built from 16 residues. CDR1 is MDHEN, CDR2 SYDVKM, per germline.

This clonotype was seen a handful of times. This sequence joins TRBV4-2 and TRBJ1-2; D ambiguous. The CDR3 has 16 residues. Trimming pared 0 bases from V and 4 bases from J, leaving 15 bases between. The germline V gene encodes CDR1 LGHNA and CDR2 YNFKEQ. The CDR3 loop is CASSQDSTRGPYGYTF. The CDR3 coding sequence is TGTGCCAGCAGCCAAGATTCGACGCGAGGGCCCTATGGCTACACCTTC.

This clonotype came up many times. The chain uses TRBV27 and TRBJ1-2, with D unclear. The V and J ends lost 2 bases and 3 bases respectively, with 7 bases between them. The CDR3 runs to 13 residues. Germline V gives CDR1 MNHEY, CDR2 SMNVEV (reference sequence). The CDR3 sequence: CASSLNPYYGYTF. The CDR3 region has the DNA TGTGCCAGCAGTTTAAACCCCTACTATGGCTACACCTTC.